The rows below give T cell receptor beta chains drawn from one sample of a study of cytomegalovirus exposure and HLA in healthy donors. Profiled with immunoSEQ multiplex PCR; TCRdb holds only in-frame clones, not every one. The data show approximately 81,000 clones, with around 76% seen just once and 6.2% held by the top ten. The specimen was PBMCs. These receptors all stem from a woman aged 45-59 years in good health and CMV-seropositive. The CDR3 runs from the conserved cysteine through the conserved F or W. A D gene is named only where the DNA matches it firmly.

D gene | J gene | V gene | CDR3 DNA | CDR3 protein
NA | TRBJ1-2 | TRBV12-5 | TGTGCTAGTGGCCCCCAATTGCCCTCGGGGGGCTACACCTTC | CASGPQLPSGGYTF
NA | TRBJ2-7 | TRBV28 | TGTGCCAGCAGTTTGCAAGCAGCGCTATCCTACGAGCAGTACTTC | CASSLQAALSYEQYF
NA | TRBJ1-1 | TRBV2 | TGTGCCACCCAATCAGGGGCCCGTCGGAACACTGAAGCTTTCTTT | CATQSGARRNTEAFF
NA | TRBJ2-7 | TRBV7-9 | TGTGCGACCGCCACTCGGGGGGCGCATAATTCCGAGCAGTACTTC | CATATRGAHNSEQYF
TRBD1 | TRBJ2-2 | TRBV7-9 | TGTGCCAGCAGACAGACAGGGATGGGGGAGCTGTTTTTT | CASRQTGMGELFF
TRBD1 | TRBJ1-1 | TRBV19 | TGTGCCAGTAGTATCCCCGGGACAGGGGGAGCTTTCTTT | CASSIPGTGGAFF
NA | TRBJ2-3 | TRBV19 | TGTGCCAGTAGTATCCTCAGGGGCGGCGGCACAGATACGCAGTATTTT | CASSILRGGGTDTQYF
TRBD1 | TRBJ1-1 | TRBV5-4 | TGTGCCAGCAGCCGGGGACAGGGAAACACTGAAGCTTTCTTT | CASSRGQGNTEAFF
NA | TRBJ2-3 | TRBV4-2 | TGTGCCAGCAGCCAAGAAAGCGGACGTATCACAGATACGCAGTATTTT | CASSQESGRITDTQYF
TRBD2 | TRBJ2-5 | TRBV4-1 | TGCGCCAGCAGCCAAGATTTAGGGCCGCGGGAGCAGTACTTC | CASSQDLGPREQYF
TRBD1 | TRBJ2-7 | TRBV15 | TGTGCCACCAGCATCCGACAGGGACGCGACGAGCAGTACTTC | CATSIRQGRDEQYF
TRBD1 | TRBJ1-1 | TRBV6-5 | TGTGCCAGCACCCGAGGACAGGCCTATGAAGCTTTCTTT | CASTRGQAYEAFF
NA | TRBJ1-1 | TRBV7-8 | TGTGCCAGCAGCGGCGGGCGGGTGAACACTGAAGCTTTCTTT | CASSGGRVNTEAFF
TRBD2 | TRBJ2-3 | TRBV28 | TGTGCCAGCAGTCCCGGACTAGCGGGCACAGATACGCAGTATTTT | CASSPGLAGTDTQYF